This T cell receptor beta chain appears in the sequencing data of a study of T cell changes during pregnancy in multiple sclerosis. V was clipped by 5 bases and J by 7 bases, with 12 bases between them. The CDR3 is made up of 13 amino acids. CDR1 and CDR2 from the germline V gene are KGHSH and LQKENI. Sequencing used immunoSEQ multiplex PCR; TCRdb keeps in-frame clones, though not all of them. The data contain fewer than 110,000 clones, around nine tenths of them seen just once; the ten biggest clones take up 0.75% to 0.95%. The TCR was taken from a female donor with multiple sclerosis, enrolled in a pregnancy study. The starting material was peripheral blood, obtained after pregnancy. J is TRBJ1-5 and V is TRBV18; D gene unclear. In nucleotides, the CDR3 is TGTGCCAGCTCATGGACTATGGGGCAGCCCCAGCATTTT. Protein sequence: CASSWTMGQPQHF. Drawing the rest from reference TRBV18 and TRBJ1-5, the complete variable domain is NAGVMQNPRHLVRRRGQEARLRCSPMKGHSHVYWYRQLPEEGLKFMVYLQKENIIDESGMPKERFSAEFPKEGPSILRIQQVVRGDSAAYFCASSWTMGQPQHFGDGTRLSIL.